Listed below are T cell receptor beta chains from one sample, sequenced in a study of cytomegalovirus exposure and HLA in healthy donors. Clones were sequenced by immunoSEQ multiplex PCR, and TCRdb holds only the in-frame ones, with some missing. The data contain around 150,000 clones, roughly 91% of them singletons. The sequencing sample was made of PBMCs. The receptors derive from a woman under 30 in good health and CMV-seropositive. Each CDR3 is given with its conserved first and last residue. A D gene is named only where the DNA matches it firmly. Clone size appears in some rows only: once, few, many, or a class for an expanded clone.

v_call	clone_size	d_call	j_call	cdr3_nt	cdr3_aa
TRBV14	.	.	TRBJ2-3	TGTGCCAGCAGCCAAGTGGAGGGCACAGATACGCAGTATTTT	CASSQVEGTDTQYF
TRBV11-2	.	TRBD1	TRBJ2-1	TGTGCCAGCAGCCAGGACAGGGGCCGGGAGCAGTTCTTC	CASSQDRGREQFF
TRBV2	.	.	TRBJ1-5	TGTGCCAGCAGTGAAGTCAGGGCGGGCAATCAGCCCCAGCATTTT	CASSEVRAGNQPQHF
TRBV7-8	.	.	TRBJ2-1	TGTGCCAGCCTGAGGGGGGGCAGGATCGATGAGCAGTTCTTC	CASLRGGRIDEQFF
TRBV4-1	.	TRBD1	TRBJ1-3	TGCGCCAGCGCTGACAGGGGATCTGGAAACACCATATATTTT	CASADRGSGNTIYF
TRBV9	.	TRBD2	TRBJ2-1	TGTGCCAGCAGCGAGGGTAGCGGGGTCAATGAGCAGTTCTTC	CASSEGSGVNEQFF
TRBV15	.	.	TRBJ1-1	TGTGCCACCAGCAGTCGGTACACTGAAGCTTTCTTT	CATSSRYTEAFF
TRBV18	.	TRBD1	TRBJ1-2	TGTGCCAGCTCCCCAGGGGACAGATCCTATGGCTACACCTTC	CASSPGDRSYGYTF
TRBV10-2	few	TRBD2	TRBJ2-1	TGCGCCAGCGTAGCGGGAGCTGGTTATGAGCAGTTCTTC	CASVAGAGYEQFF
TRBV6-5	.	TRBD2	TRBJ2-5	TGTGCCAGCAGTTACTCAAGCGGGAGTCGGGAGACCCAGTACTTC	CASSYSSGSRETQYF
TRBV5-1	.	TRBD2	TRBJ2-4	TGCGCCAGCAGCTTGGGGACTAGCGGGAGTTTACCCAAAAACATTCAGTACTTC	CASSLGTSGSLPKNIQYF
TRBV5-1	.	.	TRBJ2-1	TGCGCCAGCAGCTTACAGGGTGAGCAGTTCTTC	CASSLQGEQFF
TRBV5-1	few	TRBD2	TRBJ2-1	TGCGCCAGTAGGACTAGCGGGCTGGCCTCCTACAATGAGCAGTTCTTC	CASRTSGLASYNEQFF
TRBV27	.	TRBD2	TRBJ2-7	TGTGCCAGCAGACGGACTAGCGGGGCCTACGAGCAGTACTTC	CASRRTSGAYEQYF
TRBV30	.	.	TRBJ1-2	TGTGCCTGGAGTGGAGGAAGGTATGGCTACACCTTC	CAWSGGRYGYTF
TRBV30	.	.	TRBJ2-1	TGTGCCTGGAGTGTAAGGTTCGCGGGTATAAATGAGCAGTTCTTC	CAWSVRFAGINEQFF
TRBV6-1	.	TRBD1	TRBJ2-4	TGTGCCAGCAGGAGGGGACAGCGGATAAACATTCAGTACTTC	CASRRGQRINIQYF
TRBV30	once	.	TRBJ1-2	TGTGCCTGGAGTGTACTAGCCGAAGGATGGGGCTACACCTTC	CAWSVLAEGWGYTF
TRBV9	once	.	TRBJ2-5	TGTGCCAGCAGCGTAGCGACACAAGAGACCCAGTACTTC	CASSVATQETQYF
TRBV5-1	.	.	TRBJ2-5	TGCGCCAGCAGCTTGGGACCGGGGGAGACCCAGTACTTC	CASSLGPGETQYF
TRBV10-2	.	TRBD2	TRBJ2-7	TGCGCCTCCCGACTAGCGGGAGGCCGTTCCTACGAGCAGTACTTC	CASRLAGGRSYEQYF
TRBV18	.	TRBD1	TRBJ2-2	TGTGCCAGCTCACCCTCGACAGGGGCCGGGGAGCTGTTTTTT	CASSPSTGAGELFF
TRBV20-1	.	.	TRBJ2-7	TGCAGTGCTAGCAAAGGGAGCGAGCAGTACTTC	CSASKGSEQYF
TRBV6-1	.	TRBD1	TRBJ2-1	TGTGCCAGCAGTCGGGGACAGGGGGCTGAGCAGTTCTTC	CASSRGQGAEQFF
TRBV11-2	few	TRBD1	TRBJ1-1	TGTGCCAGCAGCTTAGGACAGGGAATCGTTCCGAACACTGAAGCTTTCTTT	CASSLGQGIVPNTEAFF
TRBV5-4	.	.	TRBJ1-1	TGTGCCAGCAGCTTGTTGACACCGAACACTGAAGCTTTCTTT	CASSLLTPNTEAFF
TRBV11-3	.	.	TRBJ2-3	TGTGCCAGCAGCTTAGCCGGCGGGGGCACAGATACGCAGTATTTT	CASSLAGGGTDTQYF
TRBV9	.	TRBD2	TRBJ2-5	TGTGCCAGCAGCGTAGACGGGAGGGCCCTAGAGACCCAGTACTTC	CASSVDGRALETQYF
TRBV9	.	.	TRBJ2-7	TGTGCCAGCAGCCCCCAGACACTGGGCTACGAGCAGTACTTC	CASSPQTLGYEQYF
TRBV9	.	TRBD1	TRBJ2-1	TGTGCCAGCAGCACCACCGGGACAGGGGACAATGAGCAGTTCTTC	CASSTTGTGDNEQFF
TRBV4-1	.	.	TRBJ2-7	TGCGCCAGCAGCACTGCCTACGAGCAGTACTTC	CASSTAYEQYF
TRBV5-1	.	.	TRBJ2-1	TGCGCCAGCAGCTTGGGCGATAAAGGACTCCGTAGCCACAATGAGCAGTTCTTC	CASSLGDKGLRSHNEQFF
TRBV29-1	.	TRBD1	TRBJ2-2	TGCAGCGTCAGAACAGGGGGTAACACCGGGGAGCTGTTTTTT	CSVRTGGNTGELFF
TRBV14	.	.	TRBJ2-7	TGTGCCAGCAGCCACCCACACGGGGGATACGAGCAGTACTTC	CASSHPHGGYEQYF
TRBV14	few	.	TRBJ1-5	TGTGCCAGCAGCCAGTCCTACGATGGGCCCCAGCATTTT	CASSQSYDGPQHF
TRBV28	.	.	TRBJ1-5	TGTGCCAGCAGGCTAGTCAATCAGCCCCAGCATTTT	CASRLVNQPQHF
TRBV4-1	once	TRBD2	TRBJ2-3	TGCGCCAGCAGGCGCATAGCGGGAGGGCCGGAAGATACGCAGTATTTT	CASRRIAGGPEDTQYF
TRBV5-1	.	.	TRBJ2-7	TGCGCCAGCAGCCCGTGGGGGCAGGAGTCCTACGAGCAGTACTTC	CASSPWGQESYEQYF
TRBV28	.	.	TRBJ1-5	TGTGCCAGCACCCCTTTTGAGGGCAGCAATCAGCCCCAGCATTTT	CASTPFEGSNQPQHF
TRBV29-1	.	.	TRBJ2-3	TGCAGCGTTGAAGGGGGGAGGAGCACAGATACGCAGTATTTT	CSVEGGRSTDTQYF
TRBV18	.	.	TRBJ1-5	TGTGCCAGCTCACCAGGTCAGGGTGGCGTTGGATATGGCAATCAGCCCCAGCATTTT	CASSPGQGGVGYGNQPQHF
TRBV5-6	.	TRBD1	TRBJ1-4	TGTGCCAGCACACAGGGGAGGAATGAAAAACTGTTTTTT	CASTQGRNEKLFF
TRBV6-4	.	.	TRBJ2-2	TGTGCCAGCAGTAGGCAGGGGACCGGGGAGCTGTTTTTT	CASSRQGTGELFF
TRBV27	.	TRBD1	TRBJ1-5	TGTGCCAGCAGTTTATCGCCGACAGGGAGCAATCAGCCCCAGCATTTT	CASSLSPTGSNQPQHF
TRBV2	.	TRBD2	TRBJ2-1	TGTGCCAGCAGAGAAAGGCTAGCGGGAGTTGAGCAGTTCTTC	CASRERLAGVEQFF
TRBV6-6	.	.	TRBJ1-5	TGTGCCAGCAGTTACTTGGATTTGCCGGAGAAGGAGCATTTT	CASSYLDLPEKEHF
TRBV4-1	few	.	TRBJ2-7	TGCGCCAGCAGCCATCCAGGGGAGTACGAGCAGTACTTC	CASSHPGEYEQYF